The clone carrying this T cell receptor (beta chain) showed up many times. No antigen is known for it. V was clipped by 0 bases and J by 8 bases, with 11 bases between them. From germline, CDR1 is SGHRS and CDR2 YFSETQ. There are 13 residues in the CDR3. TCR alpha and beta CDR3 regions were amplified from RNA using iRepertoire nested multiplex PCR. Input was roughly 85-400 ng of tissue mRNA or PBMC total RNA. TCRdb recomputed calls from the multiplex PCR reads with MiXCR, one row per CDR3 protein. The sample contains roughly 16,000 distinct CDR3 sequences, nearly 60% of which appear only once. These data belong to a study of glioma-infiltrating T cells. Regarding the study as a whole: Only very few CDR3 sequences appeared in both tissue and blood.

The chain links TRBV5-1 to TRBJ1-2; D gene unclear. Material: glioma tissue, nonneoplastic brain tissue, or PBMCs (not recorded which). The clonotype was recovered from a human donor with low-grade glioma or glioblastoma, undergoing nonglioma brain surgery, or in good health (not recorded which). CDR3 nucleotides: TGCGCCAGCAGCTTGGACACGGTCGAAGGCTACACCTTC. The encoded protein is CASSLDTVEGYTF.